This entry features one TCR beta chain sequence. Its antigen is still unknown. The record originates from a study of CD4 T cells in relation to SARS-CoV-2 and coronaviruses. Turning to the study itself: Controls used an HIV-1 Nef peptide pool or no peptide. Points from the study as a whole: Each donor contributed either pre-pandemic or post-infection samples, not both. Roughly three fifths of donors had memory CD4+ clonotypes crossrecognizing SARS-CoV-2 and common cold coronavirus spike.

The CDR3 extends over 15 amino acids. Trimming removed 3 bases from V and 7 bases from J, with 18 bases in between. Germline V gene data show CDR1 as LNHNV and CDR2 as YYDKDF (reference sequence). CD4+ T cells from unexposed donors were obtained before the COVID-19 pandemic (2011-2018). CD4+ T cells were isolated from the cells after about ten days of culture. This table comes from immunoSEQ multiplex PCR, and its TCRdb copy is limited to in-frame clones, with some not included. The sample lists around 22,000 clones; about three quarters were seen once. The J gene is TRBJ1-2, the V gene TRBV15, with D maybe TRBD1 (5 bases). The sequence came from a human donor in good health. The source material was CD4+ T cells from PBMCs, cultured in vitro. The CDR3 sequence is CATSRILQVRGGYTF. The CDR3, as DNA: TGTGCCACCAGCAGGATACTCCAAGTGAGGGGTGGCTACACCTTC. The whole variable domain, remainder taken from reference TRBV15 and TRBJ1-2, is DAMVIQNPRYQVTQFGKPVTLSCSQTLNHNVMYWYQQKSSQAPKLLFHYYDKDFNNEADTPDNFQSRRPNTSFCFLDIRSPGLGDTAMYLCATSRILQVRGGYTFGSGTRLTVV.